This T cell receptor (beta chain) was captured in a study of CD8 T cells in ankylosing spondylitis. This clonotype was recorded at least ten times. MiXCR was run by TCRdb on the 5' RACE reads, yielding one entry per CDR3 protein. Of a few hundred thousand distinct CDR3 sequences in the sample, roughly 10% were seen once. Sequenced: blood, either unsorted or a sorted T cell fraction (not recorded which). The TCR sequence derives from a male donor with ankylosing spondylitis or in good health (not recorded which).

The CDR3 loop is CSVEDLGDTEAFF. The CDR3 nucleotides are TGCAGCGTTGAAGATCTGGGGGACACTGAAGCTTTCTTT. The chain is built from TRBV29-1 and TRBJ1-1; possibly TRBD1 for D (5 bases). The CDR3 has 13 amino acids. Germline lookup yields CDR1 SQVTM and CDR2 ANQGSEA. V was pared by 0 bases and J by 3 bases, with 8 bases between.